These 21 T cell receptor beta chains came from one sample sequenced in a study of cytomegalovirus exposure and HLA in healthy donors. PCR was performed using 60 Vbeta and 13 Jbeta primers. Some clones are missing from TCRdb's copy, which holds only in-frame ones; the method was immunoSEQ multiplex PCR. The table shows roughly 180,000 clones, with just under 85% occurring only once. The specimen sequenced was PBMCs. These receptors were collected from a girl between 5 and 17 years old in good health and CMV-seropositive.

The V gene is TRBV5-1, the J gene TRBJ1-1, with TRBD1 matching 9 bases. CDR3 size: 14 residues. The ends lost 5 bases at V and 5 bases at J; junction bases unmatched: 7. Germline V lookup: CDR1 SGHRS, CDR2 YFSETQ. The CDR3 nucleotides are TGCGCCAGCAGTCGGACAGGGGATGAAACTGAAGCTTTCTTT. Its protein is CASSRTGDETEAFF.

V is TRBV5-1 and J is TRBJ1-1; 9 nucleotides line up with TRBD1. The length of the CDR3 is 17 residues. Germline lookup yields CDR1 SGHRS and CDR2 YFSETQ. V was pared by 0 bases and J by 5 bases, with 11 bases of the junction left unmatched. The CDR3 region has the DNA TGCGCCAGCAGCTTGGTTAGTCGGGACAGGGTTCGGACTGAAGCTTTCTTT. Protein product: CASSLVSRDRVRTEAFF. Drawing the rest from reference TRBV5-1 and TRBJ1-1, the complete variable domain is KAGVTQTPRYLIKTRGQQVTLSCSPISGHRSVSWYQQTPGQGLQFLFEYFSETQRNKGNFPGRFSGRQFSNSRSEMNVSTLELGDSALYLCASSLVSRDRVRTEAFFGQGTRLTVV.

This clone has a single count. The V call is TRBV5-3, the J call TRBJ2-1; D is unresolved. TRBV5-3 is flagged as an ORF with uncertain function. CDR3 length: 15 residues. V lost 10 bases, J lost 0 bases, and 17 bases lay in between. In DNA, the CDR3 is TGTGCCCTCCTGCAACGGGTGAGCTCCTACAATGAGCAGTTCTTC. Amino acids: CALLQRVSSYNEQFF.

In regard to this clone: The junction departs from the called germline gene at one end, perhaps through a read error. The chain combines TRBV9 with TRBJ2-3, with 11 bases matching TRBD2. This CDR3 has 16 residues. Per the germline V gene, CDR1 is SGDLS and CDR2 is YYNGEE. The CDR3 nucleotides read TGTGCCAGCAGCACCGGGACTAGCGGTTACACAGGTACGCAGTATTTT. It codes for CASSTGTSGYTGTQYF.

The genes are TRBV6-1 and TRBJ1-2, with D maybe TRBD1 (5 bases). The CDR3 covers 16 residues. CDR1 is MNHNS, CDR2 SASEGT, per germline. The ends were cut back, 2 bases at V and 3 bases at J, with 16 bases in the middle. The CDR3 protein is CASSEFRTLSYYGYTF. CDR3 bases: TGTGCCAGCAGTGAATTCCGGACACTTTCATACTATGGCTACACCTTC.

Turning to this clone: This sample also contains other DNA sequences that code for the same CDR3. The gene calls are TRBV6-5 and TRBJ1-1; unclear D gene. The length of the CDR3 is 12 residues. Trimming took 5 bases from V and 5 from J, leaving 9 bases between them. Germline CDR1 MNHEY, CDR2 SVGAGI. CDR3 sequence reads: CASSRGGTEAFF. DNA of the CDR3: TGTGCCAGCAGTCGGGGAGGGACTGAAGCTTTCTTT.

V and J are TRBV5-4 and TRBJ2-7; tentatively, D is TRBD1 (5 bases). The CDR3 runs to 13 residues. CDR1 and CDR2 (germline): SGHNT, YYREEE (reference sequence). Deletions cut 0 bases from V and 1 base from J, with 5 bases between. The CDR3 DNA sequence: TGTGCCAGCAGCTTGGACAGGTCCTACGAGCAGTACTTC. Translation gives CASSLDRSYEQYF.

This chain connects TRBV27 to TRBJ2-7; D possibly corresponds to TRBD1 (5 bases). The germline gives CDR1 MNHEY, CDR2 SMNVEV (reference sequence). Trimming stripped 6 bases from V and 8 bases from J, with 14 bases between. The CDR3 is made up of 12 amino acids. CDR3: CASSQAQGKQYF. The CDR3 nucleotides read TGTGCCAGCAGCCAGGCGCAGGGAAAGCAGTACTTC.

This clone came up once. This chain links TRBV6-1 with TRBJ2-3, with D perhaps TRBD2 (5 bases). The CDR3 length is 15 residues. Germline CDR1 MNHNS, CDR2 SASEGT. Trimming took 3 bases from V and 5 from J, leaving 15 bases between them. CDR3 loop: CASSERYGVLDTQYF. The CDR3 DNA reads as TGTGCCAGCAGTGAGAGGTACGGGGTGCTAGATACGCAGTATTTT.

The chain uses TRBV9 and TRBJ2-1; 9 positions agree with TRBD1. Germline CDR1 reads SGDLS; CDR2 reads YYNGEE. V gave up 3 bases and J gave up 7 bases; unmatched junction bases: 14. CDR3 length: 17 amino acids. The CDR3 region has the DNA TGTGCCAGCAGCGGGGGGATCGGACAGGGGCCCATAAATGAGCAGTTCTTC. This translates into CASSGGIGQGPINEQFF.

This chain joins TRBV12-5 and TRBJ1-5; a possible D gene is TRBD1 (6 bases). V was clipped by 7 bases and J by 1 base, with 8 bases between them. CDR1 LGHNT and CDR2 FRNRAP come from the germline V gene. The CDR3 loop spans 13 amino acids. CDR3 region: CASAGTSNQPQHF. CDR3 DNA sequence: TGTGCTAGTGCCGGGACAAGCAATCAGCCCCAGCATTTT.

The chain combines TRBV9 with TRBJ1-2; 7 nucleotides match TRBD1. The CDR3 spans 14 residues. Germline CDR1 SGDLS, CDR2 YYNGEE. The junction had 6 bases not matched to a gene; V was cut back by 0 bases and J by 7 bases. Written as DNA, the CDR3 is TGTGCCAGCAGCGTAGGGGGGACAGCTGGTGGCTACACCTTC. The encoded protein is CASSVGGTAGGYTF.

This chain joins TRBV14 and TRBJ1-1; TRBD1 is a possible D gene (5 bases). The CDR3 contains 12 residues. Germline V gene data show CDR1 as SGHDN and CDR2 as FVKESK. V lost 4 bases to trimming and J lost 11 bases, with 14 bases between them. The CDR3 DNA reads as TGTGCCAGCAGCCCTGGGGGGGGGAAGGCTTTCTTT. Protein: CASSPGGGKAFF.

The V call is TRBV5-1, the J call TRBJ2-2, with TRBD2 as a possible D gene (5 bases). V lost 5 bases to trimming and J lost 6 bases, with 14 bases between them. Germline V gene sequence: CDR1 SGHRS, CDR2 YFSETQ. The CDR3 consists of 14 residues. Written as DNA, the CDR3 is TGCGCCAGCAGATCGACGGGGAGCGCCGGGGAGCTGTTTTTT. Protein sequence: CASRSTGSAGELFF.

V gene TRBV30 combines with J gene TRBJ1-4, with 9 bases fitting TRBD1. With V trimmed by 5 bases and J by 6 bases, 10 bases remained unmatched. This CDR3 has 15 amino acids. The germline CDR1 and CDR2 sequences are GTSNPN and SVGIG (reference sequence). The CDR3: CAWGGIWTGDEKLFF. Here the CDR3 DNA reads TGTGCCTGGGGGGGAATTTGGACAGGGGATGAAAAACTGTTTTTT.

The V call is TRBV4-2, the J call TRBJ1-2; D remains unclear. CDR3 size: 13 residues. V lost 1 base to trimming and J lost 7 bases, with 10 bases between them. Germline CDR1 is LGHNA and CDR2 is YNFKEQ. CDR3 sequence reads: CASSQVSGSGYTF. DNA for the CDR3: TGTGCCAGCAGCCAAGTGTCAGGATCTGGCTACACCTTC.

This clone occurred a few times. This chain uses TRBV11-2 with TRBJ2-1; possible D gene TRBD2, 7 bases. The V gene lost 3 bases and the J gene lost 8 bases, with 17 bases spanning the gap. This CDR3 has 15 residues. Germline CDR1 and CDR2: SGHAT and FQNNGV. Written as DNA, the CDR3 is TGTGCCAGCAGCTTGGGGGGCGCGGGGGATTATGAGCAGTTCTTC. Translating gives CASSLGGAGDYEQFF.

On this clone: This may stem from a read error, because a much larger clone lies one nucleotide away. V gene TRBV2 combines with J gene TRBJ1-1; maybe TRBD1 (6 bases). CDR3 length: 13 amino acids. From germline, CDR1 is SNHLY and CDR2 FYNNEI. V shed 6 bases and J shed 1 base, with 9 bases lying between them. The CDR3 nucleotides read TGTGCCAGCAGAGAGACAGGGAACACTGAAGCTTTCTTT. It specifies CASRETGNTEAFF.

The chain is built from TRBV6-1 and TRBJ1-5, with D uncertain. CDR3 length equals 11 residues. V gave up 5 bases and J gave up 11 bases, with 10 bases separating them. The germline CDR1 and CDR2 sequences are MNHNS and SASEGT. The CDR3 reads CASSNSNAQHF. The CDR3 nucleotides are TGTGCCAGCAGTAACTCTAACGCCCAGCATTTT.

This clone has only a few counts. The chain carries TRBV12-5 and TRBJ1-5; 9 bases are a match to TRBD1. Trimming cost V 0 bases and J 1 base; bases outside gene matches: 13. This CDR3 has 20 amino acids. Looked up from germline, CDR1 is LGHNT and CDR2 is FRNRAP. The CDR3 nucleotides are TGTGCTAGTGGTTTGGTACGGACAGGGGAAGGGAGTTTAAGCAATCAGCCCCAGCATTTT. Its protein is CASGLVRTGEGSLSNQPQHF.

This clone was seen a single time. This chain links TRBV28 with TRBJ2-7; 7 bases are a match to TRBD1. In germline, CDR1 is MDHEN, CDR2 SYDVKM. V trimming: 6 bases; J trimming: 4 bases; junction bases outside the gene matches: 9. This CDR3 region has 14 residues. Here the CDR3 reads CASRHTGTDYEQYF. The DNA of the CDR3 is TGTGCCAGCAGGCATACCGGGACAGATTACGAGCAGTACTTC.